The 23 T cell receptor beta chains in this list originate from one sample, sequenced in a study of blood T cell repertoires in COVID-19. Only in-frame clones appear in the TCRdb table, and some are missing; sequencing was by immunoSEQ multiplex PCR. Of roughly 100,000 clones in the sample, around 87% are singletons; the top ten hold nearly 20%. Sequenced sample: peripheral blood. Source of these receptors: a human donor in a cohort sampled during active COVID-19.

The chain uses TRBV9 and TRBJ2-7, with D unresolved. CDR3 length: 14 residues. The germline V and J ends were trimmed by 4 bases and 2 bases, with 13 bases remaining between them. Germline loops: CDR1 SGDLS, CDR2 YYNGEE. This CDR3 reads CASSPHGVAYEQYF. CDR3 bases: TGTGCCAGCAGCCCCCACGGAGTCGCCTACGAGCAGTACTTC. The complete variable domain, with remaining parts taken from reference TRBV9 and TRBJ2-7, reads DSGVTQTPKHLITATGQRVTLRCSPRSGDLSVYWYQQSLDQGLQFLIQYYNGEERAKGNILERFSAQQFPDLHSELNLSSLELGDSALYFCASSPHGVAYEQYFGPGTRLTVT.

This sequence joins TRBV13 and TRBJ2-7; the match to TRBD2 covers 8 bases. Trimming removed 5 bases from V and 2 bases from J; junction bases left unmatched: 5. This CDR3 is built from 14 residues. Per the germline V gene, CDR1 is PRHDT and CDR2 is FYEKMQ (reference sequence). Here the CDR3 DNA reads TGTGCCAGCAGCCGAAAAGCGGGAGCCTACGAGCAGTACTTC. It codes for CASSRKAGAYEQYF.

The gene calls are TRBV5-1 and TRBJ2-7, with TRBD2 matching 14 bases. Germline values: CDR1 SGHRS, CDR2 YFSETQ. CDR3 size: 16 residues. The V gene end was trimmed by 4 bases and the J gene end by 4 bases; junction bases not matched to a gene: 7. This CDR3 is CASSPGTSGSGYEQYF. The CDR3 DNA reads as TGCGCCAGCAGCCCCGGGACTAGCGGGAGTGGATACGAGCAGTACTTC. Based on the CDR3 plus reference TRBV5-1 and TRBJ2-7, the full variable domain is KAGVTQTPRYLIKTRGQQVTLSCSPISGHRSVSWYQQTPGQGLQFLFEYFSETQRNKGNFPGRFSGRQFSNSRSEMNVSTLELGDSALYLCASSPGTSGSGYEQYFGPGTRLTVT.

The J gene is TRBJ2-5, the V gene TRBV7-9; the D is unclear. The CDR3 loop spans 14 amino acids. The ends were cut back, 1 base at V and 2 bases at J, with 8 bases in the middle. Germline V gene data show CDR1 as SEHNR and CDR2 as FQNEAQ (reference sequence). This chain's CDR3 is CASSLGHAQETQYF. The CDR3 DNA reads as TGTGCCAGCAGCTTAGGACACGCACAAGAGACCCAGTACTTC.

The V gene is TRBV9, the J gene TRBJ1-2; 7 positions match TRBD1. The ends lost 4 bases at V and 6 bases at J; junction bases unmatched: 12. CDR1 is SGDLS and CDR2 is YYNGEE in the germline V gene. The CDR3 loop spans 15 amino acids. The CDR3 protein is CASSPRTGDPDGYTF. The DNA of the CDR3 is TGTGCCAGCAGCCCACGGACAGGAGATCCTGATGGCTACACCTTC. Together with reference TRBV9 and TRBJ1-2, the CDR3 gives the full variable domain: DSGVTQTPKHLITATGQRVTLRCSPRSGDLSVYWYQQSLDQGLQFLIQYYNGEERAKGNILERFSAQQFPDLHSELNLSSLELGDSALYFCASSPRTGDPDGYTFGSGTRLTVV.

The chain employs TRBV9 and TRBJ2-7; 14 nucleotides match TRBD2. The CDR3 is 15 residues long. CDR1 and CDR2 (germline): SGDLS, YYNGEE. Trimming took 2 bases from V and 7 from J; bases not matched to a gene: 5. This CDR3 is CASSVGGLAGVEQYF. CDR3 coding DNA: TGTGCCAGCAGCGTTGGGGGACTAGCGGGAGTGGAGCAGTACTTC.

This chain uses TRBV5-1 with TRBJ1-5, with 8 bases lining up with TRBD1. V was clipped by 5 bases and J by 3 bases; unmatched bases: 7. The CDR3 is 15 residues long. CDR1 SGHRS and CDR2 YFSETQ come from the germline V gene. The CDR3: CASRPETGDNQPQHF. CDR3 DNA: TGCGCCAGCAGACCAGAGACAGGGGACAATCAGCCCCAGCATTTT. The entire variable domain, with the rest obtained from reference TRBV5-1 and TRBJ1-5, is as follows: KAGVTQTPRYLIKTRGQQVTLSCSPISGHRSVSWYQQTPGQGLQFLFEYFSETQRNKGNFPGRFSGRQFSNSRSEMNVSTLELGDSALYLCASRPETGDNQPQHFGDGTRLSIL.

The V and J genes are TRBV10-3 and TRBJ2-5, with 8 bases that match TRBD2. The germline V gene has CDR1 ENHRY and CDR2 SYGVKD. V trimming: 5 bases; J trimming: 5 bases; junction bases outside the gene matches: 7. CDR3 length equals 14 residues. The CDR3 DNA sequence: TGTGCCATCAGTCACGGGACTAGTGGGGAGACCCAGTACTTC. This gives the protein CAISHGTSGETQYF.

This clone has at least ten counts. The chain has TRBV7-2 and TRBJ1-5; 10 positions match TRBD1. Looked up from germline, CDR1 is SGHTA and CDR2 is FQGNSA. The CDR3 spans 14 residues. Trimming cost V 5 bases and J 4 bases; bases outside gene matches: 2. The CDR3 nucleotides read TGTGCCAGCAGCCGGACAGGGGGGAATCAGCCCCAGCATTTT. It is translated as CASSRTGGNQPQHF.

This clone was observed once. This chain uses TRBV6-2 or TRBV6-3 with TRBJ1-5, with a weak D call TRBD1 (5 bases). The ends were cut back, 6 bases at V and 4 bases at J, with 13 bases in the middle. Looked up from germline, CDR1 is MNHEY and CDR2 is SVGEGT. The CDR3 is 14 residues long. In nucleotides, the CDR3 is TGTGCCAGCAGCACGGGGGTGCGGAATCAGCCCCAGCATTTT. It translates to CASSTGVRNQPQHF.

The J gene is TRBJ1-1, the V gene TRBV6-1, with 11 bases aligning to TRBD1. The CDR3 totals 18 residues. Per the germline V gene, CDR1 is MNHNS and CDR2 is SASEGT. V gave up 1 base and J gave up 0 bases; unmatched junction bases: 7. CDR3 nucleotides: TGTGCCAGCAGTGAAGGGACAGGGGGCGTAGGGATGAACACTGAAGCTTTCTTT. This translates into CASSEGTGGVGMNTEAFF.

The chain recombines TRBV29-1 with TRBJ2-5; D is perhaps TRBD2 (7 bases). V shed 2 bases and J shed 6 bases, with 13 bases lying between them. Germline V gene lookup returns CDR1 SQVTM and CDR2 ANQGSEA. The CDR3 extends over 13 amino acids. CDR3 nucleotides: TGCAGCGTTGAAAGCACGGGGGGCAAGACCCAGTACTTC. It yields the protein CSVESTGGKTQYF.

The chain joins TRBV11-2 to TRBJ2-7; D unresolved. V was pared by 5 bases and J by 2 bases, with 7 bases between. Germline CDR1 and CDR2: SGHAT and FQNNGV. There are 12 residues in the CDR3. The CDR3 nucleotides are TGTGCCAGCAGCGTCGAGACCTACGAGCAGTACTTC. It specifies CASSVETYEQYF.

The chain employs TRBV15 and TRBJ1-3; maybe TRBD1 (6 bases). The CDR3 runs to 18 residues. Germline CDR1 reads LNHNV; CDR2 reads YYDKDF (reference sequence). Trimming stripped 2 bases from V and 2 bases from J, with 19 bases between. As DNA, the CDR3 is TGTGCCACCAGCAGATCATTAACAGGGTTTATCACTGGAAACACCATATATTTT. This codes for CATSRSLTGFITGNTIYF.

J is TRBJ2-7 and V is TRBV7-8; D might be TRBD2 (7 bases). V dropped 7 bases and J dropped 6 bases, with 19 bases sitting between them. The CDR3 is 14 residues long. Per the germline V gene, CDR1 is SGHVS and CDR2 is FQNEAQ. CDR3 coding DNA: TGTGCCAGCAATCCTTGGGGGGGCGGCTCCGAGCAGTACTTC. Its translation is CASNPWGGGSEQYF.

The rearrangement joins TRBV7-9 to TRBJ1-1; D ambiguous. Trimming shortened V by 7 bases and J by 7 bases, and 13 bases separated the two germline ends. The CDR3 contains 12 residues. CDR1 and CDR2 from the germline V gene are SEHNR and FQNEAQ (reference sequence). This chain's CDR3 is CASTIGRDEAFF. DNA for the CDR3: TGTGCCAGCACCATCGGACGGGATGAAGCTTTCTTT.

V is TRBV10-2 and J is TRBJ1-5; 7 positions match TRBD1. V lost 4 bases to trimming and J lost 0 bases; unmatched junction nucleotides: 9. The CDR3 runs to 17 residues. Germline V gene data show CDR1 as WSHSY and CDR2 as SAAADI. CDR3 DNA sequence: TGCGCCAGCAGTGGGGGGACAGTGCCCTATAGCAATCAGCCCCAGCATTTT. It encodes CASSGGTVPYSNQPQHF.

The chain joins TRBV4-1 to TRBJ2-7; 11 nucleotides line up with TRBD2. Trimming removed 0 bases from V and 5 bases from J; junction bases left unmatched: 9. Germline lookup yields CDR1 MGHRA and CDR2 YSYEKL. The CDR3 consists of 17 residues. In DNA, the CDR3 is TGCGCCAGCAGCCAAGAGGGGCCCGGGACTAGCGGTAACGAGCAGTACTTC. This translates into CASSQEGPGTSGNEQYF.

The V call is TRBV12-3 or TRBV12-4, the J call TRBJ1-2; possibly TRBD1 for D (5 bases). V dropped 3 bases and J dropped 6 bases, with 11 bases sitting between them. The CDR3 sequence is 13 residues long. The CDR3 DNA sequence: TGTGCCAGCAGTTTTCAGGGTCGGGATGGCTACACCTTC. Translating it yields CASSFQGRDGYTF.

The chain links TRBV4-2 to TRBJ1-4; D uncertain. Trimming removed 3 bases at V and 3 bases at J, with 11 bases between. This CDR3 has 15 residues. Germline loops: CDR1 LGHNA, CDR2 YNFKEQ. The CDR3 here is CASSQLRAANEKLFF. Written as DNA, the CDR3 is TGTGCCAGCAGCCAGCTGAGAGCGGCTAATGAAAAACTGTTTTTT.

In this sample, this clone turned up once. This chain uses TRBV18 with TRBJ2-5, with 9 bases lining up with TRBD2. From germline, CDR1 is KGHSH and CDR2 LQKENI. CDR3 length equals 16 residues. Trimming removed 1 base from V and 4 bases from J; junction bases left unmatched: 7. CDR3 protein: CASSPRVAGGPETQYF. DNA of the CDR3: TGTGCCAGCTCACCACGAGTGGCGGGAGGGCCAGAGACCCAGTACTTC. Supplemented by reference TRBV18 and TRBJ2-5, the full variable domain reads NAGVMQNPRHLVRRRGQEARLRCSPMKGHSHVYWYRQLPEEGLKFMVYLQKENIIDESGMPKERFSAEFPKEGPSILRIQQVVRGDSAAYFCASSPRVAGGPETQYFGPGTRLLVL.

The rearrangement joins TRBV5-4 to TRBJ2-2; weak D call: TRBD1 (6 bases). The CDR3 totals 14 residues. From germline, CDR1 is SGHNT and CDR2 YYREEE (reference sequence). V gave up 4 bases and J gave up 1 base, with 8 bases separating them. CDR3 sequence reads: CASSQGQNTGELFF. CDR3 coding DNA: TGTGCCAGCAGCCAGGGACAGAACACCGGGGAGCTGTTTTTT.

This chain connects TRBV9 to TRBJ2-5; 9 bases line up with TRBD2. V dropped 0 bases and J dropped 5; count of bases not matched to a gene: 14. CDR1 and CDR2 (germline): SGDLS, YYNGEE. The CDR3 spans 18 residues. The CDR3 region has the DNA TGTGCCAGCAGCGTAGGAGGGCTAGCGGGAACTCACCTTGAGACCCAGTACTTC. Its protein product is CASSVGGLAGTHLETQYF.